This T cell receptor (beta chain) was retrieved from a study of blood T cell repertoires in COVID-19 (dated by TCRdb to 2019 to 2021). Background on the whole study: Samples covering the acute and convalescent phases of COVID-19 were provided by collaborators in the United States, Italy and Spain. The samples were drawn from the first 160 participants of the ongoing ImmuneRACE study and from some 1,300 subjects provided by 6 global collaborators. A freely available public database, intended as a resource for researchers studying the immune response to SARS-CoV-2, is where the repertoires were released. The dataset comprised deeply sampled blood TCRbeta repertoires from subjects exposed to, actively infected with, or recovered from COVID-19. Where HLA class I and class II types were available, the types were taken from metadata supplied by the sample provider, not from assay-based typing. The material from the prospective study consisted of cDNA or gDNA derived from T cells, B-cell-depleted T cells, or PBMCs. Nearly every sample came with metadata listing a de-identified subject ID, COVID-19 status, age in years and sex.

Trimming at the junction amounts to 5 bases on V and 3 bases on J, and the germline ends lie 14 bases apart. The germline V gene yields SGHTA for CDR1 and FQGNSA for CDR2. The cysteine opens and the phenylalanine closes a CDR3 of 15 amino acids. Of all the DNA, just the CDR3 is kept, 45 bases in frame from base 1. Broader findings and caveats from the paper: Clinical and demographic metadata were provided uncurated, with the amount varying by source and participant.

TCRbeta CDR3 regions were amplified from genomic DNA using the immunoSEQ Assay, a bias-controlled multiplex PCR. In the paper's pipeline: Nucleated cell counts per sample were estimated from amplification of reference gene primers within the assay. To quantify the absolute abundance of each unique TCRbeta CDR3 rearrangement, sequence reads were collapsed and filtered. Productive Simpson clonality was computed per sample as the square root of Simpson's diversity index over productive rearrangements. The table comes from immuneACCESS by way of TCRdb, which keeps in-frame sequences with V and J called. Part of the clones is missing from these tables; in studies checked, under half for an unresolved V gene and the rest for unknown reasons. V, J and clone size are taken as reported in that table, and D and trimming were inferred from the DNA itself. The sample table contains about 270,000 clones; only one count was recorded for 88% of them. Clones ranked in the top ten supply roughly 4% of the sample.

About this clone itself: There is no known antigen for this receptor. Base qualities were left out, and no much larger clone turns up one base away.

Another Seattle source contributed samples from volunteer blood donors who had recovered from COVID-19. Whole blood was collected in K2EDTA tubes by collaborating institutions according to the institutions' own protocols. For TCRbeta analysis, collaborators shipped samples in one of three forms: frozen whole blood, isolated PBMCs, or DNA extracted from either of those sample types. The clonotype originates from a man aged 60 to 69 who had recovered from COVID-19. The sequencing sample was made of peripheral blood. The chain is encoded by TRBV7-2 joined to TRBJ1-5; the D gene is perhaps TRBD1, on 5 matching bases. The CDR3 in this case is CASSASGLINQPQHF. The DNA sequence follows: TGTGCCAGCAGCGCATCGGGACTGATCAATCAGCCCCAGCATTTT.